This T cell receptor beta chain was retrieved from a study of blood T cell repertoires in COVID-19 (dated by TCRdb to about 2020). About the study as a whole: Samples from collaborators originated in the United States, Italy and Spain and spanned both the acute and convalescent phases of COVID-19. The material from the prospective study consisted of cDNA or gDNA derived from T cells, B-cell-depleted T cells, or PBMCs. The dataset comprised deeply sampled blood TCRbeta repertoires from subjects exposed to, actively infected with, or recovered from COVID-19. The sample metadata nearly always contained a de-identified subject ID, COVID-19 status, age in years and sex. The samples were drawn from the first 160 participants of the ongoing ImmuneRACE study and from 1,254 subjects provided by 6 global collaborators. Where available, HLA class I and class II types were taken from metadata supplied by the sample provider and were not determined by assay-based typing. The repertoires were released in a freely available public database meant as a resource for research on the immune response to SARS-CoV-2. Study-level results and caveats: The amount of clinical and demographic metadata varied by source and participant and was provided uncurated.

CDR1 and CDR2, per the germline V gene, are SGHAT and FQNNGV. V is pruned by 5 bases and J by 6 bases, leaving 9 bases of the junction without a gene match. From the cysteine through the phenylalanine, the CDR3 covers 14 amino acids. Just the 42-base CDR3 DNA is kept, in frame starting at base 1. TCRbeta CDR3 regions were amplified from genomic DNA by means of the immunoSEQ Assay, a bias-controlled multiplex PCR. Per the authors' processing: The number of nucleated cells in each sample was estimated by amplification of reference gene primers within the assay. To quantify the absolute abundance of each unique TCRbeta CDR3 rearrangement, sequence reads were collapsed and filtered. For each sample, productive Simpson clonality was calculated as the square root of Simpson's diversity index over productive rearrangements. TCRdb retrieved this table from immuneACCESS and kept in-frame rearrangements only. Not all clones are present; in checked studies, unresolved V genes account for under half, and no reason is known for the remainder. Clone size and the V and J calls come from that table; the DNA yielded D and trimming. The sample yields around 200,000 clones; under 90% were counted once. The top ten constitute around 4.5% of the sample.

Worth noting for this clone: The clone's antigen remains unknown. Per-base qualities were not stored, and no clone one base away is much larger.

The collaborating institutions used their own protocols to collect whole blood in K2EDTA tubes. For TCRbeta analysis, collaborators shipped samples as frozen whole blood, isolated PBMCs, or DNA extracted from either of those sample types. Sequenced sample: peripheral blood. This receptor was obtained from a man aged 45-65 years with acute or convalescent COVID-19. The chain links TRBV11-2 with TRBJ1-1; 7 central nucleotides agree with TRBD1. The DNA is as follows: TGTGCCAGCAGCCAATCAGTAGGGGGCCCTGAAGCTTTCTTT. The encoded protein is CASSQSVGGPEAFF.